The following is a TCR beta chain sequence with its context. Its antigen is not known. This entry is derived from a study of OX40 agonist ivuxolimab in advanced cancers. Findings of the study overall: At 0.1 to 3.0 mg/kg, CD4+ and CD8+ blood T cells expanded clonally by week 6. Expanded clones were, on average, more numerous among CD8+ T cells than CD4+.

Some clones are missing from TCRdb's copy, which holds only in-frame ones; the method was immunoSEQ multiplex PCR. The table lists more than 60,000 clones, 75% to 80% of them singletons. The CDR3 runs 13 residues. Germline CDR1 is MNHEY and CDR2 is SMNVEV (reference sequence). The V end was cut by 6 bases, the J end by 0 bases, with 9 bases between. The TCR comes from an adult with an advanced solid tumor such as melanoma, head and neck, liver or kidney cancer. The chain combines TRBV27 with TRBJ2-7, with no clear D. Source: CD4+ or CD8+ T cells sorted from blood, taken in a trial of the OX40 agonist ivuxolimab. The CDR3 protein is CASSPEFSYEQYF. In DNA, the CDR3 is TGTGCCAGCAGCCCAGAATTCTCCTACGAGCAGTACTTC.